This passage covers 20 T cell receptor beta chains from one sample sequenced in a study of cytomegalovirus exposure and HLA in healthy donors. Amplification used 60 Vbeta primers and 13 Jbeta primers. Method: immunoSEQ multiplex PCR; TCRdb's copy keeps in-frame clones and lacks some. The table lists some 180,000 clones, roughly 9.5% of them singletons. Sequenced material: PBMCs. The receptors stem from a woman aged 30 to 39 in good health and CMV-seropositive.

The CDR3 region has the DNA TGTGCCAGCAGCAATAGCCGGAGCACAGATACGCAGTATTTT. Its protein is CASSNSRSTDTQYF. This chain joins TRBV11-2 and TRBJ2-3; no firm D call. This CDR3 region has 14 residues. V was shortened by 5 bases and J by 0 bases, with 9 bases between the two germline ends. In germline, CDR1 is SGHAT, CDR2 FQNNGV.

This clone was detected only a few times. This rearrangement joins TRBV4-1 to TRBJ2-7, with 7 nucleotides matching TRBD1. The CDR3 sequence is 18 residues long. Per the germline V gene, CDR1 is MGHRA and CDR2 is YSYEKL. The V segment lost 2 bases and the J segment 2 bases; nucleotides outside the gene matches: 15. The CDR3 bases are TGCGCCAGCAGCCAAATGTTCCCTCGGGGTCAGGGGGCCTACGAGCAGTACTTC. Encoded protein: CASSQMFPRGQGAYEQYF.

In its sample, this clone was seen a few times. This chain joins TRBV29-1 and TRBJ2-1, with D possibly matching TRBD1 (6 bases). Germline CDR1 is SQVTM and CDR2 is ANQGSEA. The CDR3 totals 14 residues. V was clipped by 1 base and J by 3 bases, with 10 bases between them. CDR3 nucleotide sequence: TGCAGCGTTGAAGCGGGACATTTCTACAATGAGCAGTTCTTC. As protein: CSVEAGHFYNEQFF.

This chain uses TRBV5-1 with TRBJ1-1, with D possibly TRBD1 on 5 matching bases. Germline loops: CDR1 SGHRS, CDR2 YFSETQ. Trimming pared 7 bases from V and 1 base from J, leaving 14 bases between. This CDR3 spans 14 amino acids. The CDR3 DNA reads TGCGCCAGCTCCCCTCAGGGTGAGAACACTGAAGCTTTCTTT. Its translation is CASSPQGENTEAFF. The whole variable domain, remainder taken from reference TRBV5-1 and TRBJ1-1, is KAGVTQTPRYLIKTRGQQVTLSCSPISGHRSVSWYQQTPGQGLQFLFEYFSETQRNKGNFPGRFSGRQFSNSRSEMNVSTLELGDSALYLCASSPQGENTEAFFGQGTRLTVV.

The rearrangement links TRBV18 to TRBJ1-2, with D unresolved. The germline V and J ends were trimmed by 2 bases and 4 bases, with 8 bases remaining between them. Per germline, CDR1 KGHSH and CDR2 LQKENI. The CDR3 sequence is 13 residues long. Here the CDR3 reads CASSPGSRYGYTF. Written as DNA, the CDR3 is TGTGCCAGCTCACCAGGGAGTCGCTATGGCTACACCTTC.

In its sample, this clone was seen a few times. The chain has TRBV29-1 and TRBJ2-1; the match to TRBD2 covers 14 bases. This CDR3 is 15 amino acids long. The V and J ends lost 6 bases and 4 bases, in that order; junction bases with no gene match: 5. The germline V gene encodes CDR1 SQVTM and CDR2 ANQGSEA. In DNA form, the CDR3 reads TGCAGCGTCGGGACTAGCGGGAGTCGGTACAATGAGCAGTTCTTC. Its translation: CSVGTSGSRYNEQFF.

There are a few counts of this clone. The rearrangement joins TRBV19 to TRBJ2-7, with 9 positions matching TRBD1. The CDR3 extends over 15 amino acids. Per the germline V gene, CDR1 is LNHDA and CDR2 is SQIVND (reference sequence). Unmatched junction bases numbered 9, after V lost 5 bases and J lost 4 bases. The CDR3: CASSFAWTGEYEQYF. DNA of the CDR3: TGTGCCAGTAGTTTCGCTTGGACAGGGGAGTACGAGCAGTACTTC.

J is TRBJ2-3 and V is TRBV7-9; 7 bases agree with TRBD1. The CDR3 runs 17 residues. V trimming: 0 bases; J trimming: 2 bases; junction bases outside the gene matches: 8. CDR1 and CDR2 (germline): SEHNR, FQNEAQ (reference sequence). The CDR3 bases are TGTGCCAGCAGCTTAGCGTTGGCAGGGGGTCACACAGATACGCAGTATTTT. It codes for CASSLALAGGHTDTQYF.

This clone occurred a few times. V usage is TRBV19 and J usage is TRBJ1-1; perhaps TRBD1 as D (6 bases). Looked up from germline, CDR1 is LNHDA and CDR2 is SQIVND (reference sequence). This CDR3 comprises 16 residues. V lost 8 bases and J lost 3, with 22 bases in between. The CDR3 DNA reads TGTGCCAGTCGCGGCAGGGGTAACCCCCAGGACACTGAAGCTTTCTTT. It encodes CASRGRGNPQDTEAFF.

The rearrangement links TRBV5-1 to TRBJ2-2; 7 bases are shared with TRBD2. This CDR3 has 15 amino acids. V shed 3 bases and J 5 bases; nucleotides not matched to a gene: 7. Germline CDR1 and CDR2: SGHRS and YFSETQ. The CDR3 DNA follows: TGCGCCAGCAGCTGGGGCGGGAGTAGGACCGGGGAGCTGTTTTTT. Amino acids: CASSWGGSRTGELFF.

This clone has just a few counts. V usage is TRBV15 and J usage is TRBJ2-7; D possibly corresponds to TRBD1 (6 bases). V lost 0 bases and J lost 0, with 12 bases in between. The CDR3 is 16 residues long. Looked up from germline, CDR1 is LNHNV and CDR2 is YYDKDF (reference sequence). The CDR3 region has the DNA TGTGCCACCAGCAGAGAACCTGGACAGTCCTCCTACGAGCAGTACTTC. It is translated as CATSREPGQSSYEQYF.

The CDR3 region is CASSLGPPPGQLSGELFF. DNA of the CDR3: TGTGCCAGCAGCTTAGGACCCCCACCGGGACAGTTATCCGGGGAGCTGTTTTTT. The V call is TRBV11-2, the J call TRBJ2-2, with 7 bases fitting TRBD1. This CDR3 region has 18 residues. Germline V CDR1 and CDR2: SGHAT, FQNNGV. J was trimmed by 6 bases and V by 1 base; bases with no gene match: 14. The variable domain in full, with the rest retrieved from reference TRBV11-2 and TRBJ2-2, is EAGVAQSPRYKIIEKRQSVAFWCNPISGHATLYWYQQILGQGPKLLIQFQNNGVVDDSQLPKDRFSAERLKGVDSTLKIQPAKLEDSAVYLCASSLGPPPGQLSGELFFGEGSRLTVL.

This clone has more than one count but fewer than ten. The CDR3 nucleotides read TGTGCCACCAGCAGAGACAGGTCTAACTATGGCTACACCTTC. Its protein is CATSRDRSNYGYTF. This chain connects TRBV15 to TRBJ1-2, with D uncertain. The length of the CDR3 is 14 residues. CDR1 and CDR2 (germline): LNHNV, YYDKDF (reference sequence). V lost 0 bases, J lost 0 bases, and 5 bases lay in between. Together with reference TRBV15 and TRBJ1-2, the CDR3 gives the full variable domain: DAMVIQNPRYQVTQFGKPVTLSCSQTLNHNVMYWYQQKSSQAPKLLFHYYDKDFNNEADTPDNFQSRRPNTSFCFLDIRSPGLGDTAMYLCATSRDRSNYGYTFGSGTRLTVV.

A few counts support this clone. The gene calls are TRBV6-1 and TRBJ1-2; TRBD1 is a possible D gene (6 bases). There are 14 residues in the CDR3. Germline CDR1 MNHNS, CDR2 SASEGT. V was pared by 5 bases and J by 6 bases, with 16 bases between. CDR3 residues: CASSLKQGGDGYTF. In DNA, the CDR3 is TGTGCCAGCAGTTTAAAACAGGGAGGGGATGGCTACACCTTC.

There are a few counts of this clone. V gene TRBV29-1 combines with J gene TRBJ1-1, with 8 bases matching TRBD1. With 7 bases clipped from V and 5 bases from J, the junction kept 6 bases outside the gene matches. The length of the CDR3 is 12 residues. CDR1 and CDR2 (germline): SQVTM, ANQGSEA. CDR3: CSAAGGRTEAFF. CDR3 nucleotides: TGCAGCGCTGCAGGGGGCAGAACTGAAGCTTTCTTT.

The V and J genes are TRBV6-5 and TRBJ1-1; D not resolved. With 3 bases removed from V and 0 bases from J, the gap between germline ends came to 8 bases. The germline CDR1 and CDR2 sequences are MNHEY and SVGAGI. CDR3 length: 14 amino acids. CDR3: CASSYTLLNTEAFF. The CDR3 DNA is TGTGCCAGCAGTTATACCCTACTGAACACTGAAGCTTTCTTT.

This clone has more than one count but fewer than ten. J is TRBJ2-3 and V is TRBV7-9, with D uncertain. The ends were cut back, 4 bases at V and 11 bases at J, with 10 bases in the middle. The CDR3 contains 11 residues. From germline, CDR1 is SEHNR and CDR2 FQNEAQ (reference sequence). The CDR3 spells CASSSSLRQYF. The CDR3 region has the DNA TGTGCCAGCAGCTCCTCCCTGAGGCAGTATTTT.

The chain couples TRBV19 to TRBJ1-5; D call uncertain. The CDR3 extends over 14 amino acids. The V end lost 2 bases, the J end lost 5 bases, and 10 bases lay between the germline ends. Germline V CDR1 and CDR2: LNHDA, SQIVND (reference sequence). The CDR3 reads CASSIRGSDQPQHF. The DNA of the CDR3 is TGTGCCAGTAGTATACGGGGATCCGATCAGCCCCAGCATTTT.

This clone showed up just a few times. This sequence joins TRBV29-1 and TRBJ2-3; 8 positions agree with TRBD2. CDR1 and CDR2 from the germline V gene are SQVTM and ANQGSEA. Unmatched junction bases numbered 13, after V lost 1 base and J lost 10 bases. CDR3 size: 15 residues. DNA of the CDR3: TGCAGCGTTGAAGTTCCTAGCGGGTTCCCCGTGGCGCAGTATTTT. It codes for CSVEVPSGFPVAQYF.

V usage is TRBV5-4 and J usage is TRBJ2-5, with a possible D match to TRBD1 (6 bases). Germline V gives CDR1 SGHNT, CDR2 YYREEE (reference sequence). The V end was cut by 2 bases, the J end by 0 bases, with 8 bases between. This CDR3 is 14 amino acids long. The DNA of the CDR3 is TGTGCCAGCAGCTTCGACAGGTACCAAGAGACCCAGTACTTC. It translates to CASSFDRYQETQYF.